The sequence of this T cell receptor beta chain was determined in a study of B cell selection in AIRE deficiency. TCRdb's table, derived via immunoSEQ multiplex PCR, lists solely in-frame clones and lacks some. The table includes roughly 24,000 clones, about 92% detected once. The regulatory T cell sort gate was CD4+CD25hiCD127low/negative. This CDR3 is 12 amino acids long. In germline, CDR1 is SNHLY, CDR2 FYNNEI. V was pared by 5 bases and J by 5 bases, with 6 bases between. Regarding the study as a whole: About 30% of healthy-shared Treg TCRbeta sequences appeared in patient Tconv cells. With only TCRbeta sequenced, less than 45% of shared healthy Treg sequences overlapped Tconv. Healthy donors alone shared 31.6% of several thousand Treg sequences; patients alone less than 10%. Shorter CDR3s marked shared Treg sequences, biased toward few non-templated insertions.

Points on this clone: Its antigen remains unknown.

The rearrangement joins TRBV2 to TRBJ2-2, with D unresolved. Specimen: CD4+CD25+ Tregs sorted from PBMCs. The source is a human donor in good health. Here the CDR3 DNA reads TGTGCCAGCAGTTTCAAGACCGGGGAGCTGTTTTTT. Translated, it gives CASSFKTGELFF.